This is a list of T cell receptor beta chains from one sample in a study of blood T cell repertoires in COVID-19. Assay: immunoSEQ multiplex PCR; the TCRdb copy retains only in-frame clones and omits some. The table shows roughly 230,000 clones, with about nine tenths occurring only once. Sequencing used peripheral blood. The receptors were sampled from a man between 65 and 85 years old with acute or convalescent COVID-19. Both conserved end residues are trimmed from each CDR3.

TRBV3-1/TRBV3-2	TRBJ2-7	ASSQVPGTGKHEQY
TRBV9	TRBJ2-2	ASSVAGGAPGELF
TRBV29-1	TRBJ1-2	SVGARQGLNYGYT
TRBV9	TRBJ2-2	ASSGGPPSGRAPGELF
TRBV5-1	TRBJ2-1	ASSLARRASGDYNEQF
TRBV7-2	TRBJ2-1	ASSSGTSIYEQF
TRBV3-1/TRBV3-2	TRBJ1-2	ASSQDPSAYGYT
TRBV19	TRBJ1-3	ASIQSSGNTIY
TRBV19	TRBJ1-5	ASSLTGGIGNQPQH
TRBV28	TRBJ2-7	ASSSSGSGQY
TRBV27	TRBJ2-7	ASSLSGTATYEQY